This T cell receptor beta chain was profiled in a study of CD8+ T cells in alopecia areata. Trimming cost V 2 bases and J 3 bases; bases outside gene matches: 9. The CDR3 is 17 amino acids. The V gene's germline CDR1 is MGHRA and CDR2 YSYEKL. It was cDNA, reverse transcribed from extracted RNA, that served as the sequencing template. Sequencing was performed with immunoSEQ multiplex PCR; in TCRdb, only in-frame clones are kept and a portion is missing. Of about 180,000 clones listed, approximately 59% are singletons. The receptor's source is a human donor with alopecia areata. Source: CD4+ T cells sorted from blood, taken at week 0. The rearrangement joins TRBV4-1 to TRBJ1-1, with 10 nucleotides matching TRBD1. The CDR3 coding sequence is TGCGCCAGCAGCCAAACCGGGACAGGGGTCCGGGACACTGAAGCTTTCTTT. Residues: CASSQTGTGVRDTEAFF.